The source of this T cell receptor (beta chain) is a study of B cell selection in AIRE deficiency. This clone showed up just once. Its target is unknown. Sorted regulatory T cells were CD4-positive, CD25-high and CD127-low or negative. Source study methods: Patients' Tregs yielded roughly 5x10^4 distinct TCRbeta sequences; donors' some 1x10^5. TCRdb's copy holds only in-frame clones and misses some; the assay was immunoSEQ multiplex PCR. The V and J calls and clone size are taken from that table; D and trimming were inferred from the DNA. The profile covers fewer than 15,000 clones, with roughly 91% appearing a single time and approximately 1% taken by the ten largest. Study results and limitations: Healthy donors alone shared under 35% of around 3,700 Treg sequences; patients alone 9% to 9.5%. TCRbeta-only data showed 36.6% of shared healthy Treg sequences in healthy Tconv. CDR3s were shorter in shared Treg sequences, reflecting few non-templated nucleotide insertions.

The CDR3 sequence is 18 residues long. V was pared by 1 base and J by 1 base, with 17 bases between. From germline, CDR1 is MDHEN and CDR2 SYDVKM. The gene calls are TRBV28 and TRBJ2-4; D is ambiguous. Sequenced material: Tregs sorted from PBMCs. The clonotype originates from a human donor with AIRE deficiency. CDR3 bases: TGTGCCAGCAGTTTATTAGGGATGGAGATTAGGGCCAAAAACATTCAGTACTTC. Translating it yields CASSLLGMEIRAKNIQYF.